The present TCR beta chain was sequenced within a study of T cells after yellow fever vaccination. The study, taken as a whole, reports: Reappearance after the booster was observed for most primary-vaccination clones (around 96% CD4, about 85% CD8).

The CDR3 is made up of 14 amino acids. Trimming took off 6 bases at V and 6 bases at J, with 17 bases between the two ends. A 5'RACE template-switching step, the method used to make TCR cDNA, added a universal primer site and UMIs. TCRdb ran MiXCR on the 5' RACE reads and lists one entry per CDR3 protein. The profile shows 200,000 to 300,000 distinct CDR3 sequences, approximately 6.7% of them singletons. Points on this clonotype: Its antigen is unidentified.

The sequencing here drew on CD4+ T cells sorted from PBMCs, taken on the day of the yellow fever booster vaccination. The genes are TRBV12-3 or TRBV12-4 and TRBJ2-5; the D gene is possibly TRBD1 (7 bases). The receptor comes from a man between 25 and 39 years old who received the YFV17D yellow fever vaccine. The CDR3 DNA reads as TGTGCCAGCAGCCAAAACAGGGGAGGTCAGACCCAGTACTTC. Its translation is CASSQNRGGQTQYF.